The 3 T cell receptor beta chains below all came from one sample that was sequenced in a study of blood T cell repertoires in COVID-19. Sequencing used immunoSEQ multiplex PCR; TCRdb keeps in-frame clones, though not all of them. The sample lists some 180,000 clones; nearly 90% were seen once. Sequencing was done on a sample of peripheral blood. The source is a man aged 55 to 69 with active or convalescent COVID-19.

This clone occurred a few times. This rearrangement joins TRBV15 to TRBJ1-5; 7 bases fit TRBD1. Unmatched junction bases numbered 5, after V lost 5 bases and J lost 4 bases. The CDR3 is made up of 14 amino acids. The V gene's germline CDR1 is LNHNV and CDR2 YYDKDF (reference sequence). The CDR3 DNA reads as TGTGCCACCAGCCCGTACAGGGGAAATCAGCCCCAGCATTTT. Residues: CATSPYRGNQPQHF. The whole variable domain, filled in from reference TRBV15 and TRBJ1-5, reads DAMVIQNPRYQVTQFGKPVTLSCSQTLNHNVMYWYQQKSSQAPKLLFHYYDKDFNNEADTPDNFQSRRPNTSFCFLDIRSPGLGDTAMYLCATSPYRGNQPQHFGDGTRLSIL.

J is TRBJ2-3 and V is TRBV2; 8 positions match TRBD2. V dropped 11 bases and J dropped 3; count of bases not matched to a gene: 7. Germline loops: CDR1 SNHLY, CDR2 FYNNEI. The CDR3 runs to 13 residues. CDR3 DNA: TGTGCCGGACGGGGGGGCCAGACAGATACGCAGTATTTT. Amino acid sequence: CAGRGGQTDTQYF.

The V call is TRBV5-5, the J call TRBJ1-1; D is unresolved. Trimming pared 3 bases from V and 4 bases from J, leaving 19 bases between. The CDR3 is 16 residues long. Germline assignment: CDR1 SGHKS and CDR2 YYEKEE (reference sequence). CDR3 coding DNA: TGTGCCAGCAGCTCCCAGATGACTCGGGGTGGCACTGAAGCTTTCTTT. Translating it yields CASSSQMTRGGTEAFF.